This passage covers 28 T cell receptor beta chains from one sample sequenced in a study of T cell repertoires in cytomegalovirus infection. TCRdb passed the reads through MiXCR, listing each CDR3 protein once. The data show approximately 750,000 distinct CDR3 sequences, with approximately 34% seen just once and under 3% held by the top ten. The sequenced material came from PBMCs. The receptors derive from a human donor in good health (CMV status not recorded). Some clones in this sample may be carry-over from other donors' samples.

This clonotype was counted only a few times. The chain recombines TRBV12-3 or TRBV12-4 with TRBJ2-5, with TRBD1 identical over 9 bases. The V gene end was trimmed by 7 bases and the J gene end by 4 bases; junction bases not matched to a gene: 10. The CDR3 loop spans 15 amino acids. CDR3 DNA sequence: TGTGCCAGCACTAGCGGACAGGGGCTGGTAGAGACCCAGTACTTC. This translates into CASTSGQGLVETQYF.

This chain joins TRBV12-3 or TRBV12-4 and TRBJ1-1; possibly TRBD1 for D (6 bases). With 5 bases removed from V and 1 base from J, the gap between germline ends came to 20 bases. The length of the CDR3 is 17 residues. Written as DNA, the CDR3 is TGTGCCAGCAGTCCTTCACGAACGGGACACAGGAACACTGAAGCTTTCTTT. This sequence encodes CASSPSRTGHRNTEAFF.

Note on this clonotype: This may be a read error: a much more frequent sequence differs by one nucleotide. The rearrangement joins TRBV28 to TRBJ1-1; D not certain. The CDR3 runs to 12 residues. V lost 6 bases to trimming and J lost 3 bases, with 8 bases between them. Germline lookup yields CDR1 MDHEN and CDR2 SYDVKM. CDR3 nucleotides: TGTGCCAGCAGCTCCTCTGACACTGAAGCTTTCTTT. Translated, it gives CASSSSDTEAFF.

Note on this clonotype: A much larger clone lies one base from this, so it may be a read error. V usage is TRBV7-6 and J usage is TRBJ2-5; D is perhaps TRBD2 (6 bases). Germline V gene sequence: CDR1 SGHVS, CDR2 FNYEAQ. The CDR3 sequence is 14 residues long. V lost 4 bases, J lost 5 bases, and 14 bases lay in between. CDR3 in DNA: TGTGCCAGCAGCTCCTGGAGGGAGCAGGAGACCCAGTACTTC. Encoded protein: CASSSWREQETQYF. Based on the CDR3 plus reference TRBV7-6 and TRBJ2-5, the full variable domain is GAGVSQSPRYKVTKRGQDVALRCDPISGHVSLYWYRQALGQGPEFLTYFNYEAQQDKSGLPNDRFSAERPEGSISTLTIQRTEQRDSAMYRCASSSWREQETQYFGPGTRLLVL.

This clonotype was picked up many times. The chain links TRBV7-2 to TRBJ1-2, with a tentative D call TRBD1 (5 bases). Per the germline V gene, CDR1 is SGHTA and CDR2 is FQGNSA. The CDR3 totals 14 residues. Trimming pared 4 bases from V and 4 bases from J, leaving 13 bases between. The CDR3 DNA reads TGTGCCAGCAGCTCCAGTTCGGGGACCTATGGCTACACCTTC. It codes for CASSSSSGTYGYTF.

This chain links TRBV25-1 with TRBJ1-1; no firm D call. CDR3 length equals 14 residues. The germline V and J ends were trimmed by 11 bases and 0 bases, with 16 bases remaining between them. The germline CDR1 and CDR2 sequences are MGHDK and SYGVNS. The CDR3 sequence is CARVPTTVNTEAFF. The CDR3 region has the DNA TGTGCCCGCGTCCCAACCACCGTGAACACTGAAGCTTTCTTT.

This chain links TRBV7-8 with TRBJ1-2; TRBD1 agrees at 7 bases. This CDR3 is built from 17 residues. With V trimmed by 0 bases and J by 2 bases, 9 bases remained unmatched. Per the germline V gene, CDR1 is SGHVS and CDR2 is FQNEAQ. The CDR3 loop reads CASSLARVPGQNYGYTF. CDR3 nucleotide sequence: TGTGCCAGCAGCTTAGCGCGGGTCCCGGGACAGAACTATGGCTACACCTTC.

There are a few counts of this clonotype. This chain uses TRBV4-1 with TRBJ2-4; no reliable D call. The CDR3 length is 17 residues. The V and J ends lost 0 bases and 1 base respectively, with 13 bases between them. Germline V gene sequence: CDR1 MGHRA, CDR2 YSYEKL. CDR3 loop: CASSQESRMGAKNIQYF. DNA of the CDR3: TGCGCCAGCAGCCAAGAGTCCCGAATGGGGGCCAAAAACATTCAGTACTTC.

The chain uses TRBV5-1 and TRBJ2-7; 9 bases fit TRBD2. V lost 2 bases and J lost 2; bases outside the gene matches: 11. The germline V gene encodes CDR1 SGHRS and CDR2 YFSETQ. The CDR3 loop spans 17 amino acids. CDR3 sequence (DNA): TGCGCCAGCAGCTTACCCTCCGGCGGGGGGGTCACCTACGAGCAGTACTTC. It encodes CASSLPSGGGVTYEQYF.

This clonotype was recorded at least ten times. V is TRBV7-2 and J is TRBJ2-5; 7 bases match TRBD1. Germline V gene sequence: CDR1 SGHTA, CDR2 FQGNSA. This CDR3 contains 15 residues. The V segment lost 0 bases and the J segment 4 bases; nucleotides outside the gene matches: 5. Here the CDR3 reads CASSLAPGQVETQYF. In DNA form, the CDR3 reads TGTGCCAGCAGCTTAGCCCCAGGACAGGTAGAGACCCAGTACTTC.

In its sample, this clonotype was seen once. This sequence joins TRBV24-1 and TRBJ2-3; a possible D gene is TRBD1 (6 bases). The CDR3 has 15 residues. In germline, CDR1 is KGHDR, CDR2 SFDVKD. Trimming took off 6 bases at V and 2 bases at J, with 14 bases between the two ends. CDR3 in amino acids: CATSRRDRITDTQYF. In DNA form, the CDR3 reads TGTGCCACCAGTCGACGCGACAGGATCACAGATACGCAGTATTTT.

The chain combines TRBV10-3 with TRBJ2-3; 11 bases line up with TRBD2. V shed 5 bases, J shed 4 bases, and the junction held 5 bases outside the gene matches. The length of the CDR3 is 15 residues. Germline V gives CDR1 ENHRY, CDR2 SYGVKD. The CDR3 DNA is TGTGCCATCAGTCTACTAGCGGGGGAAGCAGATACGCAGTATTTT. Encoded protein: CAISLLAGEADTQYF.

The J gene is TRBJ2-5, the V gene TRBV5-6; D not resolved. The CDR3 has 16 residues. V was trimmed by 1 base and J by 2 bases, leaving 15 bases between them. Looked up from germline, CDR1 is SGHDT and CDR2 is YYEEEE. CDR3 sequence: CASSLNYGSPQETQYF. CDR3 DNA sequence: TGTGCCAGCAGCTTGAATTACGGAAGTCCTCAAGAGACCCAGTACTTC. The variable domain in full, completed from reference TRBV5-6 and TRBJ2-5, reads DAGVTQSPTHLIKTRGQQVTLRCSPKSGHDTVSWYQQALGQGPQFIFQYYEEEERQRGNFPDRFSGHQFPNYSSELNVNALLLGDSALYLCASSLNYGSPQETQYFGPGTRLLVL.

This clonotype was seen a handful of times. This sequence joins TRBV6-2 or TRBV6-3 and TRBJ2-2, with 7 bases lining up with TRBD1. In germline, CDR1 is MNHEY, CDR2 SVGEGT. V gave up 5 bases and J gave up 0 bases; unmatched junction bases: 12. CDR3 length: 18 residues. In DNA, the CDR3 is TGTGCCAGCAGTAAGAGGGGGCGCATCGGGACGAACACCGGGGAGCTGTTTTTT. Translation: CASSKRGRIGTNTGELFF.

In this sample, this clonotype turned up many times. The rearrangement joins TRBV10-1 to TRBJ2-2; D gene ambiguous. There are 16 residues in the CDR3. V lost 0 bases and J 7 bases, leaving 15 bases between the germline ends. Per germline, CDR1 WNHNN and CDR2 SYGVQD (reference sequence). DNA of the CDR3: TGCGCCAGCAGTGAGTCGACGGACCGGTTAAGCGGGGAGCTGTTTTTT. Translation: CASSESTDRLSGELFF.

Details on this clonotype: At one of its ends the junction is not consistent with the germline gene, which may arise from a read error. The chain employs TRBV28 and TRBJ1-6; D is ambiguous. The CDR3 totals 12 residues. Germline CDR1 is MDHEN and CDR2 is SYDVKM. CDR3 sequence reads: CASSPPVRPLQF. The CDR3 DNA reads as TGTGCCAGCAGTCCCCCCGTAAGGCCCCTCCAATTT.

This clonotype was picked up many times. The chain joins TRBV6-1 to TRBJ1-4; maybe TRBD1 (5 bases). The CDR3 has 14 amino acids. Germline-derived CDR1 and CDR2 are MNHNS and SASEGT. Trimming cost V 8 bases and J 3 bases, with 13 bases left between them. CDR3 in DNA: TGTGCCAGCGGACGACAGACGTCTAATGAAAAACTGTTTTTT. It encodes CASGRQTSNEKLFF.

J is TRBJ2-7 and V is TRBV19; either TRBD1 or TRBD2 may supply D (5 bases each). V lost 3 bases to trimming and J lost 5 bases, with 8 bases between them. Looked up from germline, CDR1 is LNHDA and CDR2 is SQIVND (reference sequence). The CDR3 covers 12 residues. CDR3 sequence (DNA): TGTGCCAGTAGTATGGGGGTAAACGAGCAGTACTTC. Protein product: CASSMGVNEQYF.

This clonotype was detected only a few times. The rearrangement links TRBV10-3 to TRBJ1-2; D gene unclear. The V gene's germline CDR1 is ENHRY and CDR2 SYGVKD. Between the trimmed V and J ends, which lost 4 bases and 4 bases, there was a span of 13 bases. This CDR3 has 14 amino acids. As DNA, the CDR3 is TGTGCCATCAGTGTAGGATCCGGGCTCTATGGCTACACCTTC. Its translation: CAISVGSGLYGYTF.

Notes on this clonotype: Relative to the germline gene, one junction end is altered; a read error may explain this. The chain has TRBV10-3 and TRBJ2-3; 12 bases match TRBD2. From germline, CDR1 is ENHRY and CDR2 SYGVKD. CDR3 size: 17 residues. The chain's CDR3 is CAISGRTSGGRADTKSF. CDR3 DNA: TGTGCCATCAGTGGTCGAACTAGCGGGGGGCGGGCAGATACGAAGTCTTTT.

This clonotype was observed a handful of times. CDR3 sequence reads: CAVLTDTRTEAFF. Written as DNA, the CDR3 is TGTGCCGTACTTACCGACACCCGGACTGAAGCTTTCTTT. The rearrangement joins TRBV7-8 to TRBJ1-1; no clear D gene. V was cut by 11 bases and J by 5 bases, with 18 bases left in between. CDR3 length: 13 residues. The V gene's germline CDR1 is SGHVS and CDR2 FQNEAQ.

V and J are TRBV19 and TRBJ1-1, with no clear D. The CDR3 extends over 13 amino acids. V was clipped by 6 bases and J by 2 bases, with 10 bases between them. CDR1 LNHDA and CDR2 SQIVND come from the germline V gene (reference sequence). CDR3 region: CASSKQPNTEAFF. CDR3 DNA: TGTGCCAGTAGCAAACAGCCTAACACTGAAGCTTTCTTT.

The rearrangement joins TRBV7-3 to TRBJ2-1; 8 positions agree with TRBD2. Germline values: CDR1 SGHTA, CDR2 FQGTGA. The CDR3 length is 12 residues. The junction had 1 base not matched to a gene; V was cut back by 4 bases and J by 8 bases. CDR3 sequence: CASSSAGDEQFF. The CDR3 coding sequence is TGTGCCAGCAGCTCAGCGGGGGATGAGCAGTTCTTC.

Worth noting for this clonotype: A much bigger clone sits one base away, suggesting this may be a read error. The rearrangement links TRBV7-9 to TRBJ1-1, with D unresolved. CDR3 length: 13 amino acids. Trimming took off 5 bases at V and 1 base at J, with 8 bases between the two ends. Germline CDR1 is SEHNR and CDR2 is FQNEAQ (reference sequence). The DNA of the CDR3 is TGTGCCAGCAGCGCCCGGGAGAACACTGAAGCTTTCTTT. Translating gives CASSARENTEAFF.

The chain joins TRBV29-1 to TRBJ2-1; D uncertain. V shed 5 bases and J shed 3 bases, with 14 bases lying between them. Germline CDR1 is SQVTM and CDR2 is ANQGSEA. This CDR3 spans 14 amino acids. CDR3 region: CSVTVDLRYNEQFF. The DNA of the CDR3 is TGCAGCGTTACCGTCGACTTGCGCTACAATGAGCAGTTCTTC.

This clonotype was observed a few times. The CDR3 here is CSAQPPRGARYTF. The CDR3 DNA reads TGCAGTGCTCAGCCCCCTCGGGGGGCTCGCTACACCTTC. The J gene is TRBJ1-2, the V gene TRBV20-1, with D tentatively TRBD1 (6 bases). Trimming took off 5 bases at V and 9 bases at J, with 19 bases between the two ends. Per the germline V gene, CDR1 is DFQATT and CDR2 is SNEGSKA (reference sequence). This CDR3 has 13 amino acids.

This clonotype was found many times. At one end, the junction sequence differs from germline, possibly due to a read error. This chain links TRBV7-2 with TRBJ2-7, with TRBD1 identical over 12 bases. Looked up from germline, CDR1 is SGHTA and CDR2 is FQGNSA. This CDR3 contains 16 residues. The CDR3: CASSPGTGGYSFEQYF. The CDR3 DNA sequence: TGTGCCAGCAGCCCGGGGACAGGGGGCTATTCCTTCGAGCAGTACTTC.

Only a few counts were recorded for this clonotype. The J gene is TRBJ2-5, the V gene TRBV7-9, with a tentative D call TRBD1 (6 bases). The V end was cut by 4 bases, the J end by 5 bases, with 20 bases between. The CDR3 has 16 amino acids. CDR1 is SEHNR, CDR2 FQNEAQ, per germline (reference sequence). The CDR3 coding sequence is TGTGCCAGCAGCTCATCCGGGACACGGTCATCGGAGACCCAGTACTTC. Its protein is CASSSSGTRSSETQYF.